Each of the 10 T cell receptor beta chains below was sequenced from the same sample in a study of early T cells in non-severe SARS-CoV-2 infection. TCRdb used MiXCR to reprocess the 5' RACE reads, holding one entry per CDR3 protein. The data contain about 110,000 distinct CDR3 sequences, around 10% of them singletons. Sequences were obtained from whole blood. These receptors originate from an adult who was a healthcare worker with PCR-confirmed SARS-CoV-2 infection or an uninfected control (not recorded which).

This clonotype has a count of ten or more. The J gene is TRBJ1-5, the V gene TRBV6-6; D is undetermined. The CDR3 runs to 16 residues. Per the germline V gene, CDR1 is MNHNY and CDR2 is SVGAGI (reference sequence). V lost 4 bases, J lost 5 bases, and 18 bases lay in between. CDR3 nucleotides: TGTGCCAGCAGTTCCCCGAAGCAGAAAGGGCATCAGCCCCAGCATTTT. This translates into CASSSPKQKGHQPQHF.

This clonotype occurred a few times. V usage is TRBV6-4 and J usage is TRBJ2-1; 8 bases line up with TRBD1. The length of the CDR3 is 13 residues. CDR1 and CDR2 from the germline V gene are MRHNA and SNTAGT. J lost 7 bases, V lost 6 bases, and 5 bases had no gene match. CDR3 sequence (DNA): TGTGCCAGCAGGGGACAGGAAAATAATGAGCAGTTCTTC. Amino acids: CASRGQENNEQFF.

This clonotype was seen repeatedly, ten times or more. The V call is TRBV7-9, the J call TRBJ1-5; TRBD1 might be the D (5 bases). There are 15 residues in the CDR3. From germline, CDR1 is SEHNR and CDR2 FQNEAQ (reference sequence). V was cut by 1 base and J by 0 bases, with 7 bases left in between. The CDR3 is CASSLGTNSNQPQHF. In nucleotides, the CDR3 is TGTGCCAGCAGCTTAGGGACAAATAGCAATCAGCCCCAGCATTTT.

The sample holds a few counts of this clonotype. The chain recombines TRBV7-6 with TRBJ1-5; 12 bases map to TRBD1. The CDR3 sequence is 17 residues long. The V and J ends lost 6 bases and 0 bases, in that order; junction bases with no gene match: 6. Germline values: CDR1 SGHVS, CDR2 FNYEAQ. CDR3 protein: CASSPGTGGHSNQPQHF. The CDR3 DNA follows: TGTGCCAGCAGTCCCGGGACAGGGGGCCATAGCAATCAGCCCCAGCATTTT.

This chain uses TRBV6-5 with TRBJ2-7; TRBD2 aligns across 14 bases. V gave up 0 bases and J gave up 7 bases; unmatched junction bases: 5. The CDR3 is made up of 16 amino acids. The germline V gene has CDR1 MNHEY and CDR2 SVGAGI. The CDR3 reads CASSYSRTSGRKEQYF. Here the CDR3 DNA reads TGTGCCAGCAGTTACTCGAGGACTAGCGGGAGGAAAGAGCAGTACTTC.

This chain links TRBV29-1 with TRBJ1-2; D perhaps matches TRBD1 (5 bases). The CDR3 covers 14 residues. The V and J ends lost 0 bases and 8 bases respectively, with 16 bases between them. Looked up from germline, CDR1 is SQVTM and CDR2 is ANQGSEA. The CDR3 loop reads CSVEDVVGTVGYTF. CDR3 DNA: TGCAGCGTTGAAGACGTAGTGGGGACTGTAGGCTACACCTTC.

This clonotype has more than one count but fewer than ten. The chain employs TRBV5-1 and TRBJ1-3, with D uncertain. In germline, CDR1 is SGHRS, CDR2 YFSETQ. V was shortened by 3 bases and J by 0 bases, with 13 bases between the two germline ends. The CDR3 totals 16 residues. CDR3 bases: TGCGCCAGCAGCTCCACCCTCGGCTCCTCTGGAAACACCATATATTTT. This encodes CASSSTLGSSGNTIYF. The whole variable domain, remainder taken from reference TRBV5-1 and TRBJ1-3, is KAGVTQTPRYLIKTRGQQVTLSCSPISGHRSVSWYQQTPGQGLQFLFEYFSETQRNKGNFPGRFSGRQFSNSRSEMNVSTLELGDSALYLCASSSTLGSSGNTIYFGEGSWLTVV.

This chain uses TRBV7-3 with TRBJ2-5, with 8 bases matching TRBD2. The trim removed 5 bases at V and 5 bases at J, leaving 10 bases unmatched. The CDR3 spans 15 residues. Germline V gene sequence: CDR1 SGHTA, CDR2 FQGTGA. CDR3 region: CASSPQLAALETQYF. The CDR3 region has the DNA TGTGCCAGCAGCCCGCAACTAGCGGCCCTTGAGACCCAGTACTTC. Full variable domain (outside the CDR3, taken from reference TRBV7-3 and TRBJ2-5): GAGVSQTPSNKVTEKGKYVELRCDPISGHTALYWYRQSLGQGPEFLIYFQGTGAADDSGLPNDRFFAVRPEGSVSTLKIQRTERGDSAVYLCASSPQLAALETQYFGPGTRLLVL.

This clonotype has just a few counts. The CDR3, as DNA: TGCAGCACCTCCACAGATACGCAGTATTTT. The encoded protein is CSTSTDTQYF. The chain has TRBV29-1 and TRBJ2-3, with D unclear. The V end lost 8 bases, the J end lost 2 bases, and 5 bases lay between the germline ends. The CDR3 contains 10 residues. Germline V CDR1 and CDR2: SQVTM, ANQGSEA.

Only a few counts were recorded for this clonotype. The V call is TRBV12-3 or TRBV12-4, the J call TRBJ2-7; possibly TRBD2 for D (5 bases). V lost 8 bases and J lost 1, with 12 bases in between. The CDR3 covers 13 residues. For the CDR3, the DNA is TGTGCCAGCTCGTCGGAGGCTTCCTACGAGCAGTACTTC. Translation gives CASSSEASYEQYF.